A single sample gave rise to the 16 T cell receptor beta chains below, sequenced in a study of blood T cell repertoires in COVID-19. The assay was immunoSEQ multiplex PCR, and TCRdb's table has in-frame clones only and misses some. The sample contains 250,000 to 300,000 clones, about 86% of which appear only once. Sequencing was performed on peripheral blood. The receptors stem from a woman aged 60 to 75 with active or convalescent COVID-19.

The chain is built from TRBV19 and TRBJ1-6; 7 bases align to TRBD1. Germline CDR1 LNHDA, CDR2 SQIVND (reference sequence). The CDR3 is made up of 15 amino acids. J lost 10 bases, V lost 3 bases, and 9 bases had no gene match. The CDR3 DNA reads TGTGCCAGTAGTATGGGGCAGGGGGTGAAGTCACCCCTCCACTTT. Residues: CASSMGQGVKSPLHF.

V is TRBV10-3 and J is TRBJ1-1; the D gene is possibly TRBD1 (6 bases). Germline CDR1 reads ENHRY; CDR2 reads SYGVKD. CDR3 length equals 13 residues. V gave up 6 bases and J gave up 1 base, with 9 bases separating them. CDR3 loop: CAISLQGNTEAFF. In DNA form, the CDR3 reads TGTGCCATCAGCCTACAGGGGAACACTGAAGCTTTCTTT.

The rearrangement uses TRBV19 and TRBJ2-4; TRBD2 might be the D (5 bases). Germline V gene sequence: CDR1 LNHDA, CDR2 SQIVND (reference sequence). Trimming took off 3 bases at V and 2 bases at J, with 8 bases between the two ends. The CDR3 has 14 amino acids. The CDR3 DNA reads as TGTGCCAGTAGTATTAGGAGGTCCAAAAACATTCAGTACTTC. As protein: CASSIRRSKNIQYF.

This sequence joins TRBV24-1 and TRBJ1-3; possible D gene TRBD1, 6 bases. The V and J ends lost 0 bases and 0 bases respectively, with 17 bases between them. The CDR3 length is 19 residues. The germline gives CDR1 KGHDR, CDR2 SFDVKD. The CDR3 sequence is CATSDLTSDRSTSGNTIYF. DNA of the CDR3: TGTGCCACCAGTGATTTGACATCGGACAGAAGTACCTCTGGAAACACCATATATTTT.

The chain employs TRBV25-1 and TRBJ1-6; 8 bases match TRBD1. Germline values: CDR1 MGHDK, CDR2 SYGVNS. The CDR3 has 15 amino acids. Unmatched junction bases numbered 3, after V lost 7 bases and J lost 1 base. This chain's CDR3 is CASTGQASYNSPLHF. CDR3 bases: TGTGCCAGCACGGGACAGGCTTCCTATAATTCACCCCTCCACTTT.

This chain joins TRBV19 and TRBJ2-6; weak D call: TRBD2 (6 bases). Trimming stripped 1 base from V and 1 base from J, with 8 bases between. This CDR3 is 16 amino acids long. Germline V gene data show CDR1 as LNHDA and CDR2 as SQIVND (reference sequence). DNA for the CDR3: TGTGCCAGTAGTATAGTCAGCGGGTCTGGGGCCAACGTCCTGACTTTC. It translates to CASSIVSGSGANVLTF.

The V and J genes are TRBV5-6 and TRBJ2-2; 12 nucleotides match TRBD2. CDR3 length: 15 amino acids. Germline CDR1 and CDR2: SGHDT and YYEEEE. V was pared by 5 bases and J by 5 bases, with 4 bases of the junction left unmatched. The CDR3 DNA is TGTGCCAGCAGGCAACTAGCGGGGGGTACCGGGGAGCTGTTTTTT. Its translation is CASRQLAGGTGELFF.

V usage is TRBV5-1 and J usage is TRBJ1-2; weak D call: TRBD1 (5 bases). The germline V and J ends were trimmed by 1 base and 4 bases, with 8 bases remaining between them. The germline gives CDR1 SGHRS, CDR2 YFSETQ. The CDR3 length is 13 residues. Here the CDR3 DNA reads TGCGCCAGCAGCTTGTCAGGGTCCTATGGCTACACCTTC. Translation: CASSLSGSYGYTF.

This sequence joins TRBV12-5 and TRBJ1-6; D uncertain. The ends were cut back, 0 bases at V and 0 bases at J, with 24 bases in the middle. The length of the CDR3 is 22 residues. Germline V gives CDR1 LGHNT, CDR2 FRNRAP. CDR3 nucleotide sequence: TGTGCTAGTGGTTTGGTCAAGCAGAGATGGGAGGTCGACACCTCCTATAATTCACCCCTCCACTTT. Its protein is CASGLVKQRWEVDTSYNSPLHF.

V gene TRBV29-1 combines with J gene TRBJ1-1; 10 bases align to TRBD1. The V segment lost 4 bases and the J segment 1 base; nucleotides outside the gene matches: 3. CDR3 size: 14 residues. Germline CDR1 is SQVTM and CDR2 is ANQGSEA. The CDR3, as DNA: TGCAGCGTTGGACAGGGGGCGACGAACACTGAAGCTTTCTTT. Translated: CSVGQGATNTEAFF.

The chain links TRBV2 to TRBJ2-2, with D maybe TRBD2 (6 bases). CDR1 and CDR2 from the germline V gene are SNHLY and FYNNEI. V was cut by 5 bases and J by 2 bases, with 12 bases left in between. There are 15 residues in the CDR3. CDR3 DNA sequence: TGTGCCAGCAGTACCTCGGCGGGAAACACCGGGGAGCTGTTTTTT. Translated: CASSTSAGNTGELFF.

The CDR3 nucleotides are TGTGCCAGCAGTTACTCGAATCGGGAAGGTGAAAAACTGTTTTTT. Protein: CASSYSNREGEKLFF. J is TRBJ1-4 and V is TRBV6-5; D gene unclear. V was shortened by 0 bases and J by 7 bases, with 12 bases between the two germline ends. The CDR3 loop spans 15 amino acids. Germline V gene data show CDR1 as MNHEY and CDR2 as SVGAGI.

This chain connects TRBV6-6 to TRBJ2-3, with a tentative D call TRBD2 (7 bases). This CDR3 is 15 amino acids long. V shed 0 bases and J shed 5 bases, with 12 bases lying between them. Germline CDR1 is MNHNY and CDR2 is SVGAGI (reference sequence). CDR3 sequence reads: CASSYSGGAGDTQYF. In DNA, the CDR3 is TGTGCCAGCAGTTACTCGGGGGGGGCGGGAGATACGCAGTATTTT.

The chain carries TRBV18 and TRBJ1-1; D is uncertain. Germline loops: CDR1 KGHSH, CDR2 LQKENI. The V gene lost 3 bases and the J gene lost 5 bases, with 16 bases spanning the gap. The CDR3 covers 15 residues. CDR3: CASSPEGFGGTEAFF. The CDR3 DNA reads TGTGCCAGCTCACCCGAGGGATTCGGAGGGACTGAAGCTTTCTTT. Full variable domain (missing parts from reference TRBV18 and TRBJ1-1): NAGVMQNPRHLVRRRGQEARLRCSPMKGHSHVYWYRQLPEEGLKFMVYLQKENIIDESGMPKERFSAEFPKEGPSILRIQQVVRGDSAAYFCASSPEGFGGTEAFFGQGTRLTVV.

V gene TRBV4-1 combines with J gene TRBJ1-2; D is unclear. V lost 0 bases to trimming and J lost 8 bases, with 7 bases between them. Germline CDR1 is MGHRA and CDR2 is YSYEKL. The CDR3 covers 12 residues. This chain's CDR3 is CASSQDLQGYTF. The CDR3 DNA sequence: TGCGCCAGCAGCCAAGATCTGCAGGGCTACACCTTC.

J is TRBJ2-7 and V is TRBV4-3; 7 bases fit TRBD1. V was pared by 0 bases and J by 2 bases, with 10 bases of the junction left unmatched. The V gene's germline CDR1 is LGHNA and CDR2 YSLEER. The CDR3 totals 17 residues. The CDR3 region is CASSQDRTRGYTYEQYF. The CDR3 coding sequence is TGCGCCAGCAGCCAAGATCGGACCAGGGGGTACACCTACGAGCAGTACTTC.